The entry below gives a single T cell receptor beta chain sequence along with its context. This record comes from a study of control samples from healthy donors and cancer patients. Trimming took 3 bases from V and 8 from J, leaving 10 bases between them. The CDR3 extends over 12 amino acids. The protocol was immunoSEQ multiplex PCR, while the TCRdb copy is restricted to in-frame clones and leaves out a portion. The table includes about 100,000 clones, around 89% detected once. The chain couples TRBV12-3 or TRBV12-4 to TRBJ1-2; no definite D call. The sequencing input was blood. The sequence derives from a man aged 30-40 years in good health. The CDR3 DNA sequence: TGTGCCAGCAGTTTTCGCCCGGGGGGCTACACCTTC. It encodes CASSFRPGGYTF.